This note documents a single TCR beta chain sequence. Antigen unknown. This sample is part of a study of radiation and T cells in renal cell carcinoma. The wider study: Nephrectomy followed 15 Gy stereotactic body radiation by 4 weeks. Study results and caveats: Top tumor clonotypes rose in blood 2 weeks post-radiation, then contracted.

The time point denotes: baseline pretreatment blood. Stated treatment: 15 Gy SBRT to primary tumor, nephrectomy 4 weeks later. The repertoire was sequenced with immunoSEQ multiplex PCR; TCRdb's copy has only in-frame clones and lacks some. Of approximately 120,000 clones listed, around 83% are singletons. The V gene's germline CDR1 is SEHNR and CDR2 FQNEAQ (reference sequence). Trimming removed 5 bases from V and 6 bases from J; junction bases left unmatched: 12. The CDR3 is 15 amino acids. The TCR originated in a woman aged 55-75 years with renal cell carcinoma. This material consisted of blood, taken from a patient whose treatment included radiotherapy and nephrectomy. The V and J genes are TRBV7-9 and TRBJ2-7; 8 positions match TRBD1. This CDR3 reads CASSLIGQGVIEQYF. The DNA for the CDR3 is TGTGCCAGCAGCCTTATCGGACAGGGAGTAATCGAGCAGTACTTC.